The 2 T cell receptor beta chains below come from one sample, sequenced in a study of blood T cell repertoires in COVID-19. Assay: immunoSEQ multiplex PCR; the TCRdb copy retains only in-frame clones and omits some. The sample holds under 70,000 clones; around 90% are singletons and the top ten take roughly an eighth. Specimen: peripheral blood. These receptor sequences come from a man between 60 and 75 years old with active COVID-19.

This chain connects TRBV6-2 or TRBV6-3 to TRBJ2-2; the match to TRBD2 covers 7 bases. V was clipped by 0 bases and J by 5 bases; unmatched bases: 3. Germline V gene lookup returns CDR1 MNHEY and CDR2 SVGEGT. The CDR3 length is 15 residues. The CDR3: CASSYSMGGTGELFF. The DNA of the CDR3 is TGTGCCAGCAGTTACTCCATGGGAGGGACCGGGGAGCTGTTTTTT.

The chain couples TRBV28 to TRBJ1-3, with 9 bases fitting TRBD1. The CDR3 covers 17 residues. Germline CDR1 reads MDHEN; CDR2 reads SYDVKM. V lost 4 bases, J lost 5 bases, and 12 bases stayed unmatched. The CDR3 DNA reads as TGTGCCAGCAGTTCTACAGGGGGCTTTACCTTTCGAAACACCATATATTTT. This sequence encodes CASSSTGGFTFRNTIYF.